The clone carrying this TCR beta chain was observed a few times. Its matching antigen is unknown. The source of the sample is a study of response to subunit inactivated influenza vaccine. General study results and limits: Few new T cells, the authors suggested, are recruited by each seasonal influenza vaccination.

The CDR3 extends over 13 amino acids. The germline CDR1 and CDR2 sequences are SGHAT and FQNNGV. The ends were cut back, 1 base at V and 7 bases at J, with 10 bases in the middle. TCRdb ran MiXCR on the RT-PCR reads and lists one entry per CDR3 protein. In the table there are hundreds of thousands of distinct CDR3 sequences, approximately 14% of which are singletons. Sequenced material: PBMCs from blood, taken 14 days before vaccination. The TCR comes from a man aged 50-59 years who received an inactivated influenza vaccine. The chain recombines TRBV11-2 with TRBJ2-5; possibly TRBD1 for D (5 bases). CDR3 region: CASSLGRAGTQYF. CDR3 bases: TGTGCCAGCAGCTTAGGCAGGGCAGGGACCCAGTACTTC. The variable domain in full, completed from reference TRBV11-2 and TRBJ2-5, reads EAGVAQSPRYKIIEKRQSVAFWCNPISGHATLYWYQQILGQGPKLLIQFQNNGVVDDSQLPKDRFSAERLKGVDSTLKIQPAKLEDSAVYLCASSLGRAGTQYFGPGTRLLVL.